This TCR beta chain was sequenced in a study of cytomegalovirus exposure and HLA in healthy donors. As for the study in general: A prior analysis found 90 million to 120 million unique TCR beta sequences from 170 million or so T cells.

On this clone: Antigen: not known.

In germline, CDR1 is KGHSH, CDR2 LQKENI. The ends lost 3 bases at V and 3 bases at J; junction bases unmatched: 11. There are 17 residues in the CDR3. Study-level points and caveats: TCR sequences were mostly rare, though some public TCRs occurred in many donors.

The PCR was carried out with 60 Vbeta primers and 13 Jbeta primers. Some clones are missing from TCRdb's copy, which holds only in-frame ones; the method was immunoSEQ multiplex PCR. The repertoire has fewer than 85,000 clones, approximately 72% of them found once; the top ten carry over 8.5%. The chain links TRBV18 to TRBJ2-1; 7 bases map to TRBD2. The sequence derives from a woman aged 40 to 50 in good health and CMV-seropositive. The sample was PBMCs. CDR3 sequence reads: CASSPSLAGAYYNEQFF. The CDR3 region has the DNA TGTGCCAGCTCACCCTCACTTGCGGGAGCATACTACAATGAGCAGTTCTTC.